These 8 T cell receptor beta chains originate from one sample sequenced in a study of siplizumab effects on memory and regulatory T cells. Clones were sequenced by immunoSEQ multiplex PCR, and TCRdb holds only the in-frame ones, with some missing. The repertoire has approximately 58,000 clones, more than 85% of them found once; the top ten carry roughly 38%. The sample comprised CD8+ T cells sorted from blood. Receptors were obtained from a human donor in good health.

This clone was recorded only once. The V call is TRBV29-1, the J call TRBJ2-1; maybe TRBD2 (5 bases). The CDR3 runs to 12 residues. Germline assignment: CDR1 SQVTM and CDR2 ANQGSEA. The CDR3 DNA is TGCTCCCCCCTCCTAGCTTCCAATGAGCAGTTCTTC. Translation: CSPLLASNEQFF.

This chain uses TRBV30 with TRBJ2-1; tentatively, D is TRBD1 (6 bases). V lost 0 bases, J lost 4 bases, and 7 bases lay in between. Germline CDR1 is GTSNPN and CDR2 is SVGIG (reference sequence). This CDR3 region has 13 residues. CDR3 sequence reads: CAWSVGGYNEQFF. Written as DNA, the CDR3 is TGTGCCTGGAGTGTAGGGGGATACAATGAGCAGTTCTTC.

The CDR3 DNA follows: TGTGCCAGCAGGCCCCTTGAGGGGGCGCCGGGTGGAAACACCATATATTTT. Amino acid sequence: CASRPLEGAPGGNTIYF. J is TRBJ1-3 and V is TRBV28; 7 bases map to TRBD1. The J segment lost 3 bases and the V segment lost 6 bases, leaving 14 bases of the junction unmatched. The CDR3 has 17 amino acids. Per germline, CDR1 MDHEN and CDR2 SYDVKM.

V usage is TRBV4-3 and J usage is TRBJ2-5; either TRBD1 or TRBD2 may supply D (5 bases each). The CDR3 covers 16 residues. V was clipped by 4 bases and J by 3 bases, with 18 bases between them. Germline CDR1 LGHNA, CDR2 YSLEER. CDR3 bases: TGCGCCAGCAGCCCTTGGGGTAGAGGGGCCGAAGAGACCCAGTACTTC. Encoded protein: CASSPWGRGAEETQYF.

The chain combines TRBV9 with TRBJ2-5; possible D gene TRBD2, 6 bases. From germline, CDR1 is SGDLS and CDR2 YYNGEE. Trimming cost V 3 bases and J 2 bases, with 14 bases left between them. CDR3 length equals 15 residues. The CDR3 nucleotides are TGTGCCAGCAGCGGTACCCGGAGCGGGCAAGAGACCCAGTACTTC. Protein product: CASSGTRSGQETQYF. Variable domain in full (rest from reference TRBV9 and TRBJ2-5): DSGVTQTPKHLITATGQRVTLRCSPRSGDLSVYWYQQSLDQGLQFLIQYYNGEERAKGNILERFSAQQFPDLHSELNLSSLELGDSALYFCASSGTRSGQETQYFGPGTRLLVL.

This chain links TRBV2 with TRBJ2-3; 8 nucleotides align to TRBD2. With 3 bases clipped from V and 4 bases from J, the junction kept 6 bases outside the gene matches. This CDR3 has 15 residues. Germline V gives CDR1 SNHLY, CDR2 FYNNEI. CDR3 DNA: TGTGCCAGCAGTGATATGACTAGCGAGGCAGATACGCAGTATTTT. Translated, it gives CASSDMTSEADTQYF.

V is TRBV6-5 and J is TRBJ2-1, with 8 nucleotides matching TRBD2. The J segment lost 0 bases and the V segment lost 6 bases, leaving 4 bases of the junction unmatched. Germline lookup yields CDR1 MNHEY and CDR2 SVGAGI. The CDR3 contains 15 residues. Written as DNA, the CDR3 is TGTGCCAGCAGCCCCGGACTAGCCTCCTACAATGAGCAGTTCTTC. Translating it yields CASSPGLASYNEQFF.

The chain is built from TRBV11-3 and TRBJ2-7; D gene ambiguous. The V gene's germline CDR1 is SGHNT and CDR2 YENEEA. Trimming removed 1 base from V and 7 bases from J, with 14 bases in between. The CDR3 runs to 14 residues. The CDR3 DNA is TGTGCCAGCAGCTTAGCGGCCCCCGGATGGGAGCAGTACTTC. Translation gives CASSLAAPGWEQYF.